Listed below are T cell receptor beta chains from one sample, sequenced in a study of blood T cell repertoires in COVID-19. Data came from immunoSEQ multiplex PCR; TCRdb stores just in-frame clones and leaves some out. The data show under 200,000 clones, over 80% seen once. Specimen: peripheral blood. The source is a woman over 75 with active or convalescent COVID-19. CDR3s include the opening cysteine and the closing phenylalanine or tryptophan. The D gene is left open where the match is weak. Clone size is shown for a subset of rows, as once, few, many or a class of expanded clone.

CDR3 protein,D gene,J gene,V gene,clone size
CASSPGPSGEKLFF,.,TRBJ1-4,TRBV2,.
CASSGGQTRSGELFF,TRBD1,TRBJ2-2,TRBV2,.
CASSYRTAANTGELFF,.,TRBJ2-2,TRBV6-6,.
CASSLGDGRGQGRYEQYF,TRBD1,TRBJ2-7,TRBV5-8,.
CASSKQGSYEQYF,.,TRBJ2-7,TRBV6-6,.
CASSLAIRGQGKAQYF,TRBD1,TRBJ2-5,TRBV7-9,.
CASSMGGHQPQHF,.,TRBJ1-5,TRBV5-1,.
CAITGNQGRDGYTF,.,TRBJ1-2,TRBV10-3,.
CASSPPTGNTEAFF,.,TRBJ1-1,TRBV11-3,once
CASSYPSRGSYEQYF,.,TRBJ2-7,TRBV6-5,.
CASSLVASSNTGELFF,.,TRBJ2-2,TRBV7-3,once
CASSLRSSGAADTQYF,TRBD2,TRBJ2-3,TRBV7-2,.
CAISQGAYGNTIYF,TRBD1,TRBJ1-3,TRBV10-3,.
CAWMGTGAYYGYTF,TRBD1,TRBJ1-2,TRBV30,.
CASSVTSGGLRDTQYF,TRBD2,TRBJ2-3,TRBV6-1,few
CASSLDTGGVRETQYF,.,TRBJ2-5,TRBV5-1,.
CASSVAEGQGFTGELFF,TRBD1,TRBJ2-2,TRBV9,.
CAIKDRGNYEQYF,TRBD1,TRBJ2-7,TRBV10-3,.